The 22 T cell receptor beta chains in this list originate from one sample, sequenced in a study of blood T cell repertoires in COVID-19. Clones were sequenced by immunoSEQ multiplex PCR, and TCRdb holds only the in-frame ones, with some missing. There are over 60,000 clones in the sample; about 80% occur only once, and approximately 14% lies in the top ten. The sequencing sample was made of peripheral blood. The receptors here all came from a woman aged 80 or older with acute or convalescent COVID-19.

The chain recombines TRBV7-2 with TRBJ2-3; D remains ambiguous. The V and J ends lost 1 base and 2 bases respectively, with 7 bases between them. This CDR3 contains 14 residues. Per germline, CDR1 SGHTA and CDR2 FQGNSA. CDR3 residues: CASSLEHPTDTQYF. DNA of the CDR3: TGTGCCAGCAGCTTAGAGCACCCCACAGATACGCAGTATTTT.

The rearrangement uses TRBV5-1 and TRBJ2-7, with TRBD1 matching 12 bases. The CDR3 consists of 15 residues. V trimming: 3 bases; J trimming: 7 bases; junction bases outside the gene matches: 8. Germline-derived CDR1 and CDR2 are SGHRS and YFSETQ. The CDR3 DNA sequence: TGCGCCAGCAGCTCACCGGGACAGGGGGCAGGAGAGCAGTACTTC. It encodes CASSSPGQGAGEQYF.

The V call is TRBV11-3, the J call TRBJ2-3; TRBD1 aligns across 8 bases. The CDR3 sequence is 16 residues long. Unmatched junction bases numbered 7, after V lost 0 bases and J lost 5 bases. Germline V CDR1 and CDR2: SGHNT, YENEEA. CDR3 bases: TGTGCCAGCAGCTTAGATTTCCAGGGGGCAATAGATACGCAGTATTTT. This encodes CASSLDFQGAIDTQYF. The full variable domain, its missing parts supplied by reference TRBV11-3 and TRBJ2-3, is EAGVVQSPRYKIIEKKQPVAFWCNPISGHNTLYWYLQNLGQGPELLIRYENEEAVDDSQLPKDRFSAERLKGVDSTLKIQPAELGDSAVYLCASSLDFQGAIDTQYFGPGTRLTVL.

The gene calls are TRBV18 and TRBJ2-7; 10 nucleotides agree with TRBD1. The CDR3 spans 15 residues. V dropped 3 bases and J dropped 3; count of bases not matched to a gene: 5. From germline, CDR1 is KGHSH and CDR2 LQKENI. Here the CDR3 DNA reads TGTGCCAGCTCACCGCCGGGACAGGGGTACTACGAGCAGTACTTC. The encoded protein is CASSPPGQGYYEQYF.

The gene calls are TRBV20-1 and TRBJ1-3; 9 nucleotides agree with TRBD1. Losses at the gene ends were 3 bases for V and 3 bases for J; bases not matched to a gene: 6. The V gene's germline CDR1 is DFQATT and CDR2 SNEGSKA (reference sequence). The CDR3 contains 15 residues. CDR3 residues: CSASFTGGGGNTIYF. The CDR3 nucleotides read TGCAGTGCTAGTTTCACAGGGGGCGGTGGAAACACCATATATTTT.

In this sample, this clone turned up a few times. The V and J genes are TRBV12-3 or TRBV12-4 and TRBJ2-4; D is possibly TRBD1 (5 bases). The CDR3 is 12 residues long. V dropped 2 bases and J dropped 6 bases, with 5 bases sitting between them. CDR3 amino acids: CASSLQGNIQYF. For the CDR3, the DNA is TGTGCCAGCAGTTTACAGGGAAACATTCAGTACTTC.

The chain has TRBV4-1 and TRBJ1-2, with TRBD1 as a possible D gene (5 bases). The germline V and J ends were trimmed by 4 bases and 0 bases, with 12 bases remaining between them. The CDR3 contains 15 residues. Germline assignment: CDR1 MGHRA and CDR2 YSYEKL. In nucleotides, the CDR3 is TGCGCCAGCAGCCGCGGGACGGTTACTAACTATGGCTACACCTTC. The encoded protein is CASSRGTVTNYGYTF.

This clone was picked up one time. The chain employs TRBV9 and TRBJ2-5; D might be TRBD1 (6 bases). The V end lost 0 bases, the J end lost 5 bases, and 17 bases lay between the germline ends. Germline-derived CDR1 and CDR2 are SGDLS and YYNGEE. This CDR3 spans 16 amino acids. The CDR3 loop is CASSVGGPGVVETQYF. The CDR3 DNA is TGTGCCAGCAGCGTAGGCGGGCCAGGGGTGGTCGAGACCCAGTACTTC.

The genes are TRBV19 and TRBJ2-1; TRBD2 might be the D (6 bases). CDR1 and CDR2 (germline): LNHDA, SQIVND (reference sequence). This CDR3 comprises 13 residues. The germline V and J ends were trimmed by 6 bases and 4 bases, with 10 bases remaining between them. The CDR3 loop is CASSGSTYNEQFF. CDR3 coding DNA: TGTGCCAGTAGCGGGAGTACTTACAATGAGCAGTTCTTC.

The chain carries TRBV7-2 and TRBJ1-2; perhaps TRBD1 as D (6 bases). This CDR3 contains 15 residues. V gave up 5 bases and J gave up 4 bases, with 17 bases separating them. Germline V gives CDR1 SGHTA, CDR2 FQGNSA. CDR3 protein: CASSPIGGGSYGYTF. CDR3 bases: TGTGCCAGCAGCCCGATAGGGGGGGGGAGCTATGGCTACACCTTC.

The chain has TRBV3-1 (or the pseudogene TRBV3-2) and TRBJ1-2; 10 nucleotides line up with TRBD1. From germline, CDR1 is LGHDT and CDR2 YNNKEL (reference sequence). The CDR3 spans 17 residues. Unmatched junction bases numbered 11, after V lost 3 bases and J lost 4 bases. The CDR3 here is CASSHRNRDRGAYGYTF. In nucleotides, the CDR3 is TGTGCCAGCAGCCACCGAAACCGGGACAGGGGCGCCTATGGCTACACCTTC.

The chain uses TRBV7-2 and TRBJ2-3; possible D gene TRBD2, 5 bases. The CDR3 runs to 15 residues. Deletions cut 7 bases from V and 3 bases from J, with 17 bases between. Germline CDR1 reads SGHTA; CDR2 reads FQGNSA. CDR3 DNA: TGTGCCAGCACCCCGGTGGGAGAGCGGACAGATACGCAGTATTTT. This sequence encodes CASTPVGERTDTQYF.

The chain employs TRBV29-1 and TRBJ1-1, with 10 nucleotides matching TRBD1. This CDR3 spans 12 amino acids. The trim removed 7 bases at V and 10 bases at J, leaving 9 bases unmatched. Germline V gives CDR1 SQVTM, CDR2 ANQGSEA. The CDR3 loop is CSARRDRGRAFF. Written as DNA, the CDR3 is TGCAGCGCTAGAAGGGACAGGGGTAGAGCTTTCTTT.

The CDR3 coding sequence is TGTGCCAGCAGTTTGGACATCATCTACGAGCAGTACTTC. The encoded protein is CASSLDIIYEQYF. The J gene is TRBJ2-7, the V gene TRBV28; perhaps TRBD1 as D (5 bases). The CDR3 runs to 13 residues. Germline values: CDR1 MDHEN, CDR2 SYDVKM. Trimming removed 3 bases from V and 3 bases from J, with 9 bases in between.

In its sample, this clone was seen a few times. The chain recombines TRBV7-9 with TRBJ1-4; possible D gene TRBD1, 5 bases. Per the germline V gene, CDR1 is SEHNR and CDR2 is FQNEAQ (reference sequence). This CDR3 is built from 15 residues. With 2 bases removed from V and 4 bases from J, the gap between germline ends came to 11 bases. CDR3 residues: CASSLLGAVNEKLFF. CDR3 nucleotides: TGTGCCAGCAGCTTATTAGGGGCGGTTAATGAAAAACTGTTTTTT.

This chain joins TRBV5-1 and TRBJ2-1; 10 bases match TRBD1. V shed 0 bases, J shed 7 bases, and the junction held 10 bases outside the gene matches. This CDR3 has 17 amino acids. Germline V gene lookup returns CDR1 SGHRS and CDR2 YFSETQ. The CDR3 region is CASSLVPPGQGRNEQFF. CDR3 nucleotide sequence: TGCGCCAGCAGCTTGGTTCCCCCGGGACAGGGGCGGAATGAGCAGTTCTTC.

V usage is TRBV5-4 and J usage is TRBJ2-5, with D hard to call. V lost 0 bases, J lost 4 bases, and 7 bases lay in between. Germline values: CDR1 SGHNT, CDR2 YYREEE (reference sequence). The CDR3 extends over 13 amino acids. The CDR3 is CASSLVASETQYF. In DNA, the CDR3 is TGTGCCAGCAGCTTGGTGGCCTCAGAGACCCAGTACTTC.

This clone was seen only a few times. V usage is TRBV20-1 and J usage is TRBJ2-1, with D tentatively TRBD2 (6 bases). CDR1 and CDR2 from the germline V gene are DFQATT and SNEGSKA (reference sequence). The CDR3 consists of 11 residues. V was clipped by 3 bases and J by 10 bases, with 10 bases between them. CDR3 bases: TGCAGTGCTAGCCCCCTAGCGGAGCAGTTCTTC. Protein sequence: CSASPLAEQFF.

This chain links TRBV21-1 with TRBJ2-3; TRBD2 is the table's D call, not checked against the DNA. TRBV21-1 constitutes a pseudogene. The CDR3 extends over 15 amino acids. CDR3: CASSKQEGPTDTQYF. The CDR3 DNA sequence: TGTGCCAGCAGCAAGCAAGAGGGCCCTACAGATACGCAGTATTTT.

This clone was counted a single time. The genes are TRBV7-9 and TRBJ1-2; 7 bases align to TRBD1. Germline CDR1 SEHNR, CDR2 FQNEAQ (reference sequence). This CDR3 spans 14 amino acids. V shed 11 bases and J 8 bases; nucleotides not matched to a gene: 17. CDR3 sequence: CAEKQGSQSWGYTF. The CDR3 DNA reads as TGTGCCGAAAAACAGGGGTCCCAGTCGTGGGGCTACACCTTC.

The V and J genes are TRBV30 and TRBJ1-2; TRBD1 matches at 9 bases. CDR3 length: 16 residues. Germline V lookup: CDR1 GTSNPN, CDR2 SVGIG (reference sequence). V was pared by 4 bases and J by 8 bases, with 17 bases of the junction left unmatched. The CDR3 nucleotides read TGTGCCTGGACGGCCTCGACCGGACAGGGGACGGAGGGCTACACCTTC. As protein: CAWTASTGQGTEGYTF. The whole variable domain, remainder taken from reference TRBV30 and TRBJ1-2, is SQTIHQWPATLVQPVGSPLSLECTVEGTSNPNLYWYRQAAGRGLQLLFYSVGIGQISSEVPQNLSASRPQDRQFILSSKKLLLSDSGFYLCAWTASTGQGTEGYTFGSGTRLTVV.

The rearrangement joins TRBV7-9 to TRBJ1-4, with 8 bases aligning to TRBD1. Trimming took 1 base from V and 7 from J; bases not matched to a gene: 2. Germline CDR1 is SEHNR and CDR2 is FQNEAQ (reference sequence). This CDR3 spans 14 amino acids. CDR3 nucleotide sequence: TGTGCCAGCAGCTTAGGGACAGGGACTGAAAAACTGTTTTTT. Residues: CASSLGTGTEKLFF.